This T cell receptor (beta chain) was sequenced in a study of blood T cells in healthy people across ages. Notes on the study in general: Unsorted PBMC input precluded a conclusive naive versus antigen-experienced comparison.

This clonotype was detected only a few times. No antigen is known for it. Through a sample-barcoded 5' primer and a J-beta primer mix, a second PCR was run for roughly 6 to 11 cycles. TCRdb re-called the 5' RACE reads through MiXCR, storing one row per CDR3 protein. This sample has over a million distinct CDR3 sequences, with about 45% found just once. Trimming pared 3 bases from V and 5 bases from J, leaving 17 bases between. The CDR3 extends over 16 amino acids. CDR1 ENHRY and CDR2 SYGVKD come from the germline V gene. Sequenced sample: blood. The chain uses TRBV10-3 and TRBJ2-1; a possible D gene is TRBD2 (6 bases). This TCR was sampled from a woman aged 18-29 years in good health. The CDR3 here is CAISDLRGGAHNEQFF. The CDR3 DNA reads as TGTGCCATCAGTGACTTGCGGGGTGGGGCCCACAATGAGCAGTTCTTC.